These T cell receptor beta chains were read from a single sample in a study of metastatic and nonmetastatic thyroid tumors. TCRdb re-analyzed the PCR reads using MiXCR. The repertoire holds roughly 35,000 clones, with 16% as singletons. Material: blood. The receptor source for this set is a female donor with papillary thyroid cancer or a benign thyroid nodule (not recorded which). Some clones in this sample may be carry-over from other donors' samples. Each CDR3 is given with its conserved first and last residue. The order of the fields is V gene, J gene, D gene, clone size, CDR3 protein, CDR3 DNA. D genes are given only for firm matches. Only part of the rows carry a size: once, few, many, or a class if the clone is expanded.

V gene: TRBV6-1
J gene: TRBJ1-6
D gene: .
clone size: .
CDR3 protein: CASSGIDSPLHF
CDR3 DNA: TGTGCCAGCAGCGGGATTGATTCACCCCTCCACTTT

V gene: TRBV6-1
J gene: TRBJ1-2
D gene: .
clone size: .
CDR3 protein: CASSVAEDYGYTF
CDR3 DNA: TGTGCCAGCAGTGTGGCGGAAGACTATGGCTACACCTTC

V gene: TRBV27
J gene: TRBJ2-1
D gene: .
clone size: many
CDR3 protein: CASSGAGVEQFF
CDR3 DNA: TGTGCCAGCAGTGGAGCCGGGGTTGAGCAGTTCTTC

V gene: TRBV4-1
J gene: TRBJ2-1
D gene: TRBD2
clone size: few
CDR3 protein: CASSRATLAGGPGEQFF
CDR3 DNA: TGCGCCAGCAGCCGAGCCACATTAGCGGGAGGGCCGGGTGAGCAGTTCTTC

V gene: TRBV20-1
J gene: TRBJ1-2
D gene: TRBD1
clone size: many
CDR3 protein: CSAGGQPTNYGYTF
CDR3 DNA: TGCAGTGCTGGGGGACAGCCAACTAACTATGGCTACACCTTC

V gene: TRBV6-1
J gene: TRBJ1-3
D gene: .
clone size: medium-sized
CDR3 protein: CASSERDDSGNTIYF
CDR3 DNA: TGTGCCAGCAGTGAAAGGGACGACTCTGGAAACACCATATATTTT

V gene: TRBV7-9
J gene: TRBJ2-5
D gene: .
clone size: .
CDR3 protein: CASSLAPSLDQYF
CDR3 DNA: TGTGCCAGCAGCTTAGCACCGTCCCTGGACCAGTACTTC

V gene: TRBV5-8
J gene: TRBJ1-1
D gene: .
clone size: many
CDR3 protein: CASSLDGNAEAFF
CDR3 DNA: TGTGCCAGCAGCTTGGATGGTAACGCTGAAGCTTTCTTT

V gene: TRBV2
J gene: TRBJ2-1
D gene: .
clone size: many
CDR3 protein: CASSEAMGSSEQFF
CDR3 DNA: TGTGCCAGCAGTGAAGCTATGGGGTCGTCGGAGCAGTTCTTC

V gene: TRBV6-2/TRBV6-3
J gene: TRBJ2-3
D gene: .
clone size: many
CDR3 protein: CASSYSPMGGWGTDTQYF
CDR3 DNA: TGTGCCAGCAGTTACTCGCCTATGGGAGGTTGGGGCACAGATACGCAGTATTTT

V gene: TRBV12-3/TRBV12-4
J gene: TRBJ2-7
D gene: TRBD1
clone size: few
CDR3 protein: CATRTGTGSYEQYF
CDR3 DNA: TGTGCCACCCGGACCGGGACAGGGTCCTACGAGCAGTACTTC

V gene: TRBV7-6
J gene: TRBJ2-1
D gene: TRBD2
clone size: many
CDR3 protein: CASSLDPSGRRNEQFF
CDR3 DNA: TGTGCCAGCAGCTTAGACCCCAGCGGGAGAAGGAATGAGCAGTTCTTC

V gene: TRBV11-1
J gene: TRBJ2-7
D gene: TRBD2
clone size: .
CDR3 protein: CSSSLAGGTSRYEHYF
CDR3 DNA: TGTTCCAGCAGCTTAGCTGGGGGGACTAGTCGCTACGAGCATTACTTC

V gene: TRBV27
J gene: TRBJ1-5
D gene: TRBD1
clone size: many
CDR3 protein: CASSFSNRGNQPQHF
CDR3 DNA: TGTGCCAGCAGTTTCAGCAACAGGGGAAATCAGCCCCAGCATTTT

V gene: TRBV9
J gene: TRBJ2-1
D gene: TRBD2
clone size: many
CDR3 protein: CASSASGLAGGEQFF
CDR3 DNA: TGTGCCAGCAGCGCCTCCGGACTAGCGGGAGGTGAGCAGTTCTTC

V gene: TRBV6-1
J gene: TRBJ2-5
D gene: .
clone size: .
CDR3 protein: CASSATEPQETQYF
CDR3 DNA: TGTGCCAGCAGTGCGACAGAACCTCAAGAGACCCAGTACTTC

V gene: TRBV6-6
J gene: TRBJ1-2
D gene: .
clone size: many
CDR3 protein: CASSYSTYSSVDHF
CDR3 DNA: TGTGCCAGCAGTTACTCAACGTATTCTTCCGTGGATCACTTC

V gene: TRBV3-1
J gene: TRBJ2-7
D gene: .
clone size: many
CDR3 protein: CASSGLGFEQYF
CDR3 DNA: TGTGCCAGCAGCGGCCTAGGGTTCGAGCAGTACTTC